The entry below describes one T cell receptor beta chain. Its antigen is currently not known. Base qualities are not recorded, but no much larger clone differs from it by a single base. These data originate in a study of blood T cell repertoires in COVID-19 (dated by TCRdb to about 2020). Looking at the study overall: Samples from collaborators originated in the United States, Italy and Spain and spanned both the acute and convalescent phases of COVID-19. Nearly every sample came with metadata listing a de-identified subject ID, COVID-19 status, age in years and sex. Subjects who had been exposed to COVID-19, were actively infected with it, or had recovered from it provided the deeply sampled blood TCRbeta repertoires that made up the dataset. HLA class I and class II types, where available, came from metadata supplied by the sample provider rather than from assay-based typing. The prospective study material was composed of cDNA or gDNA derived from T cells, B-cell-depleted T cells, or PBMCs. The samples were drawn from the first 160 participants of the ongoing ImmuneRACE study and from 1,254 subjects provided by 6 global collaborators. The repertoires were made available in a free public database intended to serve as a resource for research on the immune response to SARS-CoV-2.

The CDR3 contains 14 residues, cysteine and phenylalanine counted. The CDR3 DNA has 42 bases and is translated from base 1. Whole blood was collected in K2EDTA tubes by collaborating institutions according to the institutions' own protocols. Collaborator samples were shipped for TCRbeta analysis as frozen whole blood, isolated PBMCs, or DNA extracted from either sample type. Study-wide findings and limitations: Clinical and demographic metadata were provided uncurated, with the amount varying by source and participant.

The immunoSEQ Assay, a bias-controlled multiplex PCR, was used to amplify TCRbeta CDR3 regions from genomic DNA. The paper's processing steps were these. Within the assay, amplification of reference gene primers was used to estimate how many nucleated cells each sample contained. To quantify the absolute abundance of each unique TCRbeta CDR3 rearrangement, sequence reads were collapsed and filtered. For each sample, productive Simpson clonality was calculated as the square root of Simpson's diversity index over productive rearrangements. TCRdb retrieved this table from immuneACCESS and kept in-frame rearrangements only. Not all clones are present; in checked studies, unresolved V genes account for under half, and no reason is known for the remainder. V, J and clone size derive from that table, while D and trimming were established from the DNA sequence. For this sample the table gives roughly 60,000 clones, of which roughly 84% were detected only once. The top ten clones comprise approximately 5.6% of the sample.

The source material was peripheral blood. In this chain, TRBV21-1 is recombined with TRBJ1-6; the tabulated D call, TRBD1, remains unverified against the DNA. TRBV21-1 is a documented pseudogene. The sequence came from an older woman with acute or convalescent COVID-19. The DNA is TGTGCCAGCACCACGTCATTTGGCTATTCACCCCTCCACTTT. It translates as CASTTSFGYSPLHF.